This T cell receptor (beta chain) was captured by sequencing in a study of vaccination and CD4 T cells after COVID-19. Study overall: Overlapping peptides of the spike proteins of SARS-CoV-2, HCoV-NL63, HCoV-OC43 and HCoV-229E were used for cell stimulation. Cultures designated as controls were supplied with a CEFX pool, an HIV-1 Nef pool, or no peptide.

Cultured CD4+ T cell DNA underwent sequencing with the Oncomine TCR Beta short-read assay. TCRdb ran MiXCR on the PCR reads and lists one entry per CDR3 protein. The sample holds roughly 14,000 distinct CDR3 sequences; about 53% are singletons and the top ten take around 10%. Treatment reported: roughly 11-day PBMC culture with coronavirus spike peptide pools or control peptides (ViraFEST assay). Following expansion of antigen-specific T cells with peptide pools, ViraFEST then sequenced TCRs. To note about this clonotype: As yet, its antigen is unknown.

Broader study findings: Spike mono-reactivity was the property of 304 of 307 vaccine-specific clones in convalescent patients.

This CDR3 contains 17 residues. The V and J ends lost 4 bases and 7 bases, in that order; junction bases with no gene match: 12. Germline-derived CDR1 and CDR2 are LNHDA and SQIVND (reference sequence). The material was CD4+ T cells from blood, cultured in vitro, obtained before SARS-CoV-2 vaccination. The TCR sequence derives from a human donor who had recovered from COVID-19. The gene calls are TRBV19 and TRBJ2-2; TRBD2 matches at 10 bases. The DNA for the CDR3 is TGTGCCAGTAGTAACGAGGTGGCTAGCGGGAGAAGCGGGGAGCTGTTTTTT. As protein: CASSNEVASGRSGELFF.